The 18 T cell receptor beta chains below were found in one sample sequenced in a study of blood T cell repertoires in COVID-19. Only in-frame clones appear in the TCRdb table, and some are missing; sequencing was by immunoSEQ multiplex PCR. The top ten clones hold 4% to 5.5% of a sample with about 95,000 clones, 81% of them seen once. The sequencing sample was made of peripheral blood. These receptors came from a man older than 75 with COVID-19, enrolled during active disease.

The CDR3 loop is CASSVGQKNIQYF. The CDR3 DNA reads as TGTGCCAGCAGCGTAGGACAGAAAAACATTCAGTACTTC. The V call is TRBV9, the J call TRBJ2-4; the D gene is possibly TRBD1 (5 bases). Germline V gene lookup returns CDR1 SGDLS and CDR2 YYNGEE. The CDR3 length is 13 residues. Trimming removed 0 bases from V and 4 bases from J, with 5 bases in between.

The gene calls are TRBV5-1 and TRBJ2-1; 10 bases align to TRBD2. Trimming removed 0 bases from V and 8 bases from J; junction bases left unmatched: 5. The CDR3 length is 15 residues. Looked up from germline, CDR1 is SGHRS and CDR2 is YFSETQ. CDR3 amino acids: CASSLGLAGVDEQFF. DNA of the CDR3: TGCGCCAGCAGCTTGGGGCTAGCGGGAGTCGATGAGCAGTTCTTC.

CDR3 DNA: TGTGCCAGCAGCCCGAGAACTAGCGCGATCACCGGGGAGCTGTTTTTT. It codes for CASSPRTSAITGELFF. This chain connects TRBV11-3 to TRBJ2-2; 7 positions agree with TRBD2. CDR1 and CDR2 from the germline V gene are SGHNT and YENEEA. Trimming took 5 bases from V and 4 from J; bases not matched to a gene: 10. The CDR3 has 16 amino acids. The full variable domain, rest sourced from reference TRBV11-3 and TRBJ2-2, is EAGVVQSPRYKIIEKKQPVAFWCNPISGHNTLYWYLQNLGQGPELLIRYENEEAVDDSQLPKDRFSAERLKGVDSTLKIQPAELGDSAVYLCASSPRTSAITGELFFGEGSRLTVL.

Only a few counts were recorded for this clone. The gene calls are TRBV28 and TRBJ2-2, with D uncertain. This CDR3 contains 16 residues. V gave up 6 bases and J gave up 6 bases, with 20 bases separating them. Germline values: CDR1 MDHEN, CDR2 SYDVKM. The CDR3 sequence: CASRPPLVGTSGELFF. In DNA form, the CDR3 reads TGTGCCAGCAGGCCCCCCTTAGTTGGTACCTCCGGGGAGCTGTTTTTT.

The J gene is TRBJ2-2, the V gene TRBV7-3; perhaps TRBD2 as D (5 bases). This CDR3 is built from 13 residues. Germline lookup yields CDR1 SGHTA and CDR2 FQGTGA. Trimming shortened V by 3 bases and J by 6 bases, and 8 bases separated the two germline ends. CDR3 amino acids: CASSFSASGELFF. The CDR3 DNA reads TGTGCCAGCAGCTTTAGCGCTTCCGGGGAGCTGTTTTTT.

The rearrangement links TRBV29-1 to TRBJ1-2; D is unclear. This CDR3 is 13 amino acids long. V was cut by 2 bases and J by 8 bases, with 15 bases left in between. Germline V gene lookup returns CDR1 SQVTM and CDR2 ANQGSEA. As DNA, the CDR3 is TGCAGCGTTGAACCCCCGGGAATGGCCGGCTACACCTTC. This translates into CSVEPPGMAGYTF.

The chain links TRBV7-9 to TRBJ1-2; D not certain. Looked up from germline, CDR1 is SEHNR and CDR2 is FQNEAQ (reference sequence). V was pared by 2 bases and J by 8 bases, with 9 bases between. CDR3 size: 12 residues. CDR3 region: CASSLPELGYTF. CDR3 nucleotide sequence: TGTGCCAGCAGCTTACCGGAGCTCGGCTACACCTTC.

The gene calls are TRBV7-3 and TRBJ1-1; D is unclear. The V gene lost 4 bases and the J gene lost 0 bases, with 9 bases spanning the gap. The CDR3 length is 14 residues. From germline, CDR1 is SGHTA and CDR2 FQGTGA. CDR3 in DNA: TGTGCCAGCAGCTCGACGGGGATGAACACTGAAGCTTTCTTT. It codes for CASSSTGMNTEAFF.

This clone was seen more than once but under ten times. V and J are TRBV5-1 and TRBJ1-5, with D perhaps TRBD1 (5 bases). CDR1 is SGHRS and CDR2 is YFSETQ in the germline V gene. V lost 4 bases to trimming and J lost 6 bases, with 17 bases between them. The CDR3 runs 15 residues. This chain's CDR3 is CASSPEGRAGQPQHF. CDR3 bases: TGCGCCAGCAGCCCGGAGGGGAGGGCTGGTCAGCCCCAGCATTTT.

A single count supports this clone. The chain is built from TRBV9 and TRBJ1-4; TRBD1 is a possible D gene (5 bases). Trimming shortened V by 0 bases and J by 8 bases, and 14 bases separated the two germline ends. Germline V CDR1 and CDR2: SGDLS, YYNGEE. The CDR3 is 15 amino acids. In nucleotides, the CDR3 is TGTGCCAGCAGCGTAGCGGGGGGAAGAGAGGAAAAACTGTTTTTT. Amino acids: CASSVAGGREEKLFF.

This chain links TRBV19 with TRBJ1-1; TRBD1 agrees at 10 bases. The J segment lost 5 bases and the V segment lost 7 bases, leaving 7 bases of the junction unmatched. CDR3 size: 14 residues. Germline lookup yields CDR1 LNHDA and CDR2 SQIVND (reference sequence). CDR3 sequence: CASKRQGAGTEAFF. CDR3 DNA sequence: TGTGCCAGTAAGAGACAGGGGGCCGGGACTGAAGCTTTCTTT.

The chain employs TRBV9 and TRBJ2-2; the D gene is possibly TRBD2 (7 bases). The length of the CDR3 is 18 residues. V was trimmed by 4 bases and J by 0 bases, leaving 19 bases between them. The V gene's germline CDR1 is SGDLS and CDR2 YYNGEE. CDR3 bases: TGTGCCAGCAGCCCCCTGGGGGGGGGCGGAGCGAACACCGGGGAGCTGTTTTTT. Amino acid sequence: CASSPLGGGGANTGELFF.

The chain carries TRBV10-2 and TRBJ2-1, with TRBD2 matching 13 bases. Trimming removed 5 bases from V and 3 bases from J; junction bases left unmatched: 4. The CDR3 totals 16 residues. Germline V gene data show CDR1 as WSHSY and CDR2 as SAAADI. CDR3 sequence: CASSHWTSGSYNEQFF. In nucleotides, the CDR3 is TGCGCCAGCAGTCACTGGACTAGCGGGAGCTACAATGAGCAGTTCTTC.

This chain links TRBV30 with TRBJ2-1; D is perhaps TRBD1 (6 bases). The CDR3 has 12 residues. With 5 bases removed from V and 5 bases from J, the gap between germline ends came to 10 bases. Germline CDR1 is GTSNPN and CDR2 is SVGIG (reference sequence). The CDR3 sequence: CAWEDSHNEQFF. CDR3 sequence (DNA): TGTGCCTGGGAGGACAGCCACAATGAGCAGTTCTTC.

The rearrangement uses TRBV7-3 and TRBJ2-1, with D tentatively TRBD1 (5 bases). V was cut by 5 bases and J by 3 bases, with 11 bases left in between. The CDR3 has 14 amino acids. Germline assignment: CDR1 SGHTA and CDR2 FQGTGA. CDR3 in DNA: TGTGCCAGCAGCAGGGGCCCGAGCTACAATGAGCAGTTCTTC. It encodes CASSRGPSYNEQFF.

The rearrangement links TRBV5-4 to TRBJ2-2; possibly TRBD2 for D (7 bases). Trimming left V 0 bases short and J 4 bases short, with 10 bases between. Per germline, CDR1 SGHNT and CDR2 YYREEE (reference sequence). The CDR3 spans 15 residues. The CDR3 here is CASSLAGGSTGELFF. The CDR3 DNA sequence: TGTGCCAGCAGCTTGGCGGGGGGCAGCACCGGGGAGCTGTTTTTT.

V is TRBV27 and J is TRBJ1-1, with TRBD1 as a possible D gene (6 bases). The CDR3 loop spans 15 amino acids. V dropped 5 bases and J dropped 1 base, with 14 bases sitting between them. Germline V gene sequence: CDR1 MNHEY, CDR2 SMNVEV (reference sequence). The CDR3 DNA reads TGTGCCAGCAGTCCATATCGGACAGCGAACACTGAAGCTTTCTTT. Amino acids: CASSPYRTANTEAFF.

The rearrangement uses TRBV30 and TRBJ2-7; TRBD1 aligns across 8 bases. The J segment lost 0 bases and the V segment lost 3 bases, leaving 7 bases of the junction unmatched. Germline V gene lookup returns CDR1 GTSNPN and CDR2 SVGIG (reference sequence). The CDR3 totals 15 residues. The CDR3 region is CAWRGGTGTSYEQYF. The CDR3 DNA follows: TGTGCCTGGAGGGGCGGGACAGGTACCTCCTACGAGCAGTACTTC.